The rows below give T cell receptor beta chains drawn from one sample of a study of identical twins. TCRdb itself ran the 5' RACE reads through MiXCR, one entry per CDR3 protein. This sample has some 500,000 distinct CDR3 sequences; around 14% occur once, and the top ten carry 0.4% to 0.55%. These sequences were also reported in another study, on yellow fever vaccine responses in identical twins.

Sample: CD4+ T cells sorted from blood. These receptors all stem from a young woman in good health. Each CDR3 is given with its conserved first and last residue. A D gene is named only where the DNA matches it firmly.

d_gene	j_gene	v_gene	CDR3aa
-	TRBJ1-1	TRBV18	CASSPGGMNTEAFF
TRBD2	TRBJ2-5	TRBV5-1	CASSLASGSGRTETQYF
TRBD1	TRBJ2-5	TRBV29-1	CSVRDRSRETQYF
-	TRBJ1-6	TRBV27	CASSLLGQGFSPLHF
TRBD2	TRBJ2-1	TRBV4-2	CASSQDQRDANFNEQFF
-	TRBJ1-4	TRBV5-1	CASSPPEYEEKLFF
-	TRBJ1-1	TRBV27	CASSFGILNTEAFF
TRBD2	TRBJ2-7	TRBV20-1	CSLTSGRYEQYF
-	TRBJ2-5	TRBV20-1	CSARGLNQETQYF
-	TRBJ2-7	TRBV21-1	CASSPRQRVSYEQYF
TRBD2	TRBJ2-3	TRBV28	CASSERGLNTDTQYF
-	TRBJ1-5	TRBV5-4	CALQERQFWNQPQHF
-	TRBJ1-1	TRBV5-1	CASSLVTENTEAFF
TRBD2	TRBJ2-3	TRBV14	CASSQEKRELSDTQYF
TRBD1	TRBJ2-7	TRBV25-1	CASRGQGAINEQYF
TRBD2	TRBJ2-3	TRBV28	CASSLGLAGADTQYF
TRBD2	TRBJ2-7	TRBV7-8	CASSPRPPAGASYEQYF
-	TRBJ2-7	TRBV27	CASSCTYEQYF
-	TRBJ2-5	TRBV4-3	CASSPRTGSQETQYF
TRBD1	TRBJ2-7	TRBV4-3	CASSQEATGGGEQYF
-	TRBJ2-5	TRBV7-2	CASSFPGAETQYF
TRBD2	TRBJ2-1	TRBV5-6	CASSLGLAGGQLYNEQFF
-	TRBJ2-4	TRBV13	CASSSPRRAIQYF
-	TRBJ2-7	TRBV25-1	CASRGAGSSYEQYF
TRBD1	TRBJ2-2	TRBV6-1	CASKTGGGTGELFF
-	TRBJ2-3	TRBV3-1	CASSRKWQEIGTDTQYF
-	TRBJ2-3	TRBV5-6	CASSSLGQDGDTQYF
-	TRBJ1-5	TRBV15	CATSRDPRQDGYNQPQHF
-	TRBJ2-7	TRBV5-1	CASSFTRDRSYEQYF
TRBD2	TRBJ2-7	TRBV6-2/TRBV6-3	CASSLEPGLADAEQYF
-	TRBJ1-4	TRBV12-3/TRBV12-4	CASSFSVTTEKLFF
TRBD1	TRBJ2-7	TRBV4-1	CASSPIGGQAFNEQYF
-	TRBJ2-3	TRBV27	CASASWGSARTEDTQYF
TRBD1	TRBJ2-7	TRBV6-1	CASRGQMTLMEQYF
-	TRBJ2-7	TRBV25-1	CAAGRTYEQYF
TRBD2	TRBJ2-1	TRBV3-1	CASSTIRNERGANEQFF
-	TRBJ2-7	TRBV3-1	CASSQVGRGGDEQYF
TRBD1	TRBJ2-7	TRBV7-2	CASSPNPGQSYAYEQYF
TRBD1	TRBJ1-1	TRBV29-1	CSVAITVQGRAFF